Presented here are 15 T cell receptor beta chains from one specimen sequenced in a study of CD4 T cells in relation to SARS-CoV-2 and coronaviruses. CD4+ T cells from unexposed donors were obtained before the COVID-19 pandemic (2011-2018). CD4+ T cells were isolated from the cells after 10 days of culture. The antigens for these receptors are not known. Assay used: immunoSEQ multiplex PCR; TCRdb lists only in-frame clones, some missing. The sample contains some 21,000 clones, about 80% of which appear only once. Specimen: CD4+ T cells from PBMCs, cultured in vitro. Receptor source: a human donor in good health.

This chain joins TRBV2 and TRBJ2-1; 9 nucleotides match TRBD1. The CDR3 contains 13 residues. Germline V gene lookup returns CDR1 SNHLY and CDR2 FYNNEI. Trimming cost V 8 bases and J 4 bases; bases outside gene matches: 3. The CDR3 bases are TGTGCCAGCGCGGGACAGGGATACAATGAGCAGTTCTTC. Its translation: CASAGQGYNEQFF. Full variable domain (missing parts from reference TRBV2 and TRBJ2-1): EPEVTQTPSHQVTQMGQEVILRCVPISNHLYFYWYRQILGQKVEFLVSFYNNEISEKSEIFDDQFSVERPDGSNFTLKIRSTKLEDSAMYFCASAGQGYNEQFFGPGTRLTVL.

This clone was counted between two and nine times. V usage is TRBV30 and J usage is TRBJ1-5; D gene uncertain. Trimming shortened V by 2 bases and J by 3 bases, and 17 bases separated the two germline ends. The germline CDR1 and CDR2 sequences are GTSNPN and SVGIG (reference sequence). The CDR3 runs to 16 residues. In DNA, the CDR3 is TGTGCCTGGAGTCCTGCTCGAACATGGGACAATCAGCCCCAGCATTTT. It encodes CAWSPARTWDNQPQHF.

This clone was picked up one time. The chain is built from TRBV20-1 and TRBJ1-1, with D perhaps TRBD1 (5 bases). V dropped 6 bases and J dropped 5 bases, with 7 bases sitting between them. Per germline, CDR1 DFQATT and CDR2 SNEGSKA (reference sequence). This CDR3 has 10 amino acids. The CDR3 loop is CSAAGTEAFF. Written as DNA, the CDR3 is TGCAGTGCAGCAGGGACTGAAGCTTTCTTT.

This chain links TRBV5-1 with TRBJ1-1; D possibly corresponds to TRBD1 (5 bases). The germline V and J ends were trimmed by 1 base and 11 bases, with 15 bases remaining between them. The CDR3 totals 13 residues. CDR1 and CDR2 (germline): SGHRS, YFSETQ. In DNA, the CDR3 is TGCGCCAGCAGCTTGTCCTGGGACTACTCGGCTTTCTTT. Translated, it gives CASSLSWDYSAFF.

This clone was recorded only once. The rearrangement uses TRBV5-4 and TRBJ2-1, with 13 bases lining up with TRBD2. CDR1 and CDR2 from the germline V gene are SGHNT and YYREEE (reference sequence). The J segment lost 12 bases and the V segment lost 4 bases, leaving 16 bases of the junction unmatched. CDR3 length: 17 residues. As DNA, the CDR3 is TGTGCCAGCAGCCAACCCGGGACTAGCGGGACCCCACGGGGGCAGTTCTTC. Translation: CASSQPGTSGTPRGQFF.

The CDR3 DNA reads TGTGCCAGCGGCCCCCTCGGGCTCCCCCAGCATTTT. Its protein product is CASGPLGLPQHF. This chain connects TRBV28 to TRBJ1-5; D is unresolved. V lost 8 bases and J 10 bases, leaving 15 bases between the germline ends. Per the germline V gene, CDR1 is MDHEN and CDR2 is SYDVKM. The CDR3 is made up of 12 amino acids. The whole variable domain, remainder taken from reference TRBV28 and TRBJ1-5, is DVKVTQSSRYLVKRTGEKVFLECVQDMDHENMFWYRQDPGLGLRLIYFSYDVKMKEKGDIPEGYSVSREKKERFSLILESASTNQTSMYLCASGPLGLPQHFGDGTRLSIL.

The CDR3 sequence is CASSIIGQGHLQAYGYTF. The CDR3 DNA sequence: TGTGCCAGTAGTATTATAGGACAGGGCCATTTACAGGCCTATGGCTACACCTTC. The rearrangement joins TRBV19 to TRBJ1-2; 8 bases align to TRBD1. The length of the CDR3 is 18 residues. Unmatched junction bases numbered 16, after V lost 3 bases and J lost 4 bases. CDR1 is LNHDA, CDR2 SQIVND, per germline (reference sequence).

CDR3 in DNA: TGTGCCAGCCACCGCGGGACTCCGAGCTCCTACGAGCAGTACTTC. It is translated as CASHRGTPSSYEQYF. V gene TRBV6-5 combines with J gene TRBJ2-7; tentatively, D is TRBD2 (6 bases). The V gene lost 8 bases and the J gene lost 0 bases, with 17 bases spanning the gap. Germline V CDR1 and CDR2: MNHEY, SVGAGI. CDR3 length: 15 residues.

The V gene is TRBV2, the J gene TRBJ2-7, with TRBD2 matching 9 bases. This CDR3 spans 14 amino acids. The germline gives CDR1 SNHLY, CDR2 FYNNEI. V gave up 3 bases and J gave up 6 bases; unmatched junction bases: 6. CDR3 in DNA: TGTGCCAGCAGTGACCCTGGGCGGGGGGGCGAGCAGTACTTC. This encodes CASSDPGRGGEQYF. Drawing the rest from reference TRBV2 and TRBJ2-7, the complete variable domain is EPEVTQTPSHQVTQMGQEVILRCVPISNHLYFYWYRQILGQKVEFLVSFYNNEISEKSEIFDDQFSVERPDGSNFTLKIRSTKLEDSAMYFCASSDPGRGGEQYFGPGTRLTVT.

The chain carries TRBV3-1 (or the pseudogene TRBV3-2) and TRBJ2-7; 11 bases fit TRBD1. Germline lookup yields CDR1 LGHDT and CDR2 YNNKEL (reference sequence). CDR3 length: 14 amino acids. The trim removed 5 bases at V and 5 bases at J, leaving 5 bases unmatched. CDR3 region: CASSSRTGGDEQYF. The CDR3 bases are TGTGCCAGCAGCAGCAGGACAGGGGGCGACGAGCAGTACTTC.

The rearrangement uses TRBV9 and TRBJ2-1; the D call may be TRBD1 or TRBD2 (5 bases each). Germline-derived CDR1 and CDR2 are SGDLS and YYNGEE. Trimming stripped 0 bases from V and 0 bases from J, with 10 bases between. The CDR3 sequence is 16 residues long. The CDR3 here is CASSVGGTLSYNEQFF. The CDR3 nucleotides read TGTGCCAGCAGCGTAGGGGGGACCCTCTCCTACAATGAGCAGTTCTTC.

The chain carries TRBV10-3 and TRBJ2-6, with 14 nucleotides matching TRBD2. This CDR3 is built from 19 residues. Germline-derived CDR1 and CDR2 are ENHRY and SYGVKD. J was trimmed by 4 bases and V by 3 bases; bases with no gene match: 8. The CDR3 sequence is CAISDPGTSGRPGANVLTF. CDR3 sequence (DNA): TGTGCCATCAGTGATCCCGGGACTAGCGGGAGACCAGGGGCCAACGTCCTGACTTTC.

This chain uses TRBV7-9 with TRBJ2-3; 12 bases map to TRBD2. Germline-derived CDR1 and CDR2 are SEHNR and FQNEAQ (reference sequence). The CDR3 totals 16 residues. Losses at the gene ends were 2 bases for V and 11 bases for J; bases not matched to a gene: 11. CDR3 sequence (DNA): TGTGCCAGCAGCTTACCCTCTAGCGGGGGGGCGGGGAGGCAGTATTTT. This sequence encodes CASSLPSSGGAGRQYF. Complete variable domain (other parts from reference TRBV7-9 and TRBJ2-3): DTGVSQNPRHKITKRGQNVTFRCDPISEHNRLYWYRQTLGQGPEFLTYFQNEAQLEKSRLLSDRFSAERPKGSFSTLEIQRTEQGDSAMYLCASSLPSSGGAGRQYFGPGTRLTVL.

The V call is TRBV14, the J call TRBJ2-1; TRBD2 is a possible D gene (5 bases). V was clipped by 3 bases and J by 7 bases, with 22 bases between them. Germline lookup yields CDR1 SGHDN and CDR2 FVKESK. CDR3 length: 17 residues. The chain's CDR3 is CASSQQNGLVRPNEQFF. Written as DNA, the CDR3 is TGTGCCAGCAGCCAGCAGAACGGACTTGTCCGACCGAATGAGCAGTTCTTC.

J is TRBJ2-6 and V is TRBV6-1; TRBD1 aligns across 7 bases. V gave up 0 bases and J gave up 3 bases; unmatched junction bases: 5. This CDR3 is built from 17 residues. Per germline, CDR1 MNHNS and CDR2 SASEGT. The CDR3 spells CASSEAVDRVGANVLTF. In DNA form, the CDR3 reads TGTGCCAGCAGTGAAGCAGTCGACAGGGTTGGGGCCAACGTCCTGACTTTC.